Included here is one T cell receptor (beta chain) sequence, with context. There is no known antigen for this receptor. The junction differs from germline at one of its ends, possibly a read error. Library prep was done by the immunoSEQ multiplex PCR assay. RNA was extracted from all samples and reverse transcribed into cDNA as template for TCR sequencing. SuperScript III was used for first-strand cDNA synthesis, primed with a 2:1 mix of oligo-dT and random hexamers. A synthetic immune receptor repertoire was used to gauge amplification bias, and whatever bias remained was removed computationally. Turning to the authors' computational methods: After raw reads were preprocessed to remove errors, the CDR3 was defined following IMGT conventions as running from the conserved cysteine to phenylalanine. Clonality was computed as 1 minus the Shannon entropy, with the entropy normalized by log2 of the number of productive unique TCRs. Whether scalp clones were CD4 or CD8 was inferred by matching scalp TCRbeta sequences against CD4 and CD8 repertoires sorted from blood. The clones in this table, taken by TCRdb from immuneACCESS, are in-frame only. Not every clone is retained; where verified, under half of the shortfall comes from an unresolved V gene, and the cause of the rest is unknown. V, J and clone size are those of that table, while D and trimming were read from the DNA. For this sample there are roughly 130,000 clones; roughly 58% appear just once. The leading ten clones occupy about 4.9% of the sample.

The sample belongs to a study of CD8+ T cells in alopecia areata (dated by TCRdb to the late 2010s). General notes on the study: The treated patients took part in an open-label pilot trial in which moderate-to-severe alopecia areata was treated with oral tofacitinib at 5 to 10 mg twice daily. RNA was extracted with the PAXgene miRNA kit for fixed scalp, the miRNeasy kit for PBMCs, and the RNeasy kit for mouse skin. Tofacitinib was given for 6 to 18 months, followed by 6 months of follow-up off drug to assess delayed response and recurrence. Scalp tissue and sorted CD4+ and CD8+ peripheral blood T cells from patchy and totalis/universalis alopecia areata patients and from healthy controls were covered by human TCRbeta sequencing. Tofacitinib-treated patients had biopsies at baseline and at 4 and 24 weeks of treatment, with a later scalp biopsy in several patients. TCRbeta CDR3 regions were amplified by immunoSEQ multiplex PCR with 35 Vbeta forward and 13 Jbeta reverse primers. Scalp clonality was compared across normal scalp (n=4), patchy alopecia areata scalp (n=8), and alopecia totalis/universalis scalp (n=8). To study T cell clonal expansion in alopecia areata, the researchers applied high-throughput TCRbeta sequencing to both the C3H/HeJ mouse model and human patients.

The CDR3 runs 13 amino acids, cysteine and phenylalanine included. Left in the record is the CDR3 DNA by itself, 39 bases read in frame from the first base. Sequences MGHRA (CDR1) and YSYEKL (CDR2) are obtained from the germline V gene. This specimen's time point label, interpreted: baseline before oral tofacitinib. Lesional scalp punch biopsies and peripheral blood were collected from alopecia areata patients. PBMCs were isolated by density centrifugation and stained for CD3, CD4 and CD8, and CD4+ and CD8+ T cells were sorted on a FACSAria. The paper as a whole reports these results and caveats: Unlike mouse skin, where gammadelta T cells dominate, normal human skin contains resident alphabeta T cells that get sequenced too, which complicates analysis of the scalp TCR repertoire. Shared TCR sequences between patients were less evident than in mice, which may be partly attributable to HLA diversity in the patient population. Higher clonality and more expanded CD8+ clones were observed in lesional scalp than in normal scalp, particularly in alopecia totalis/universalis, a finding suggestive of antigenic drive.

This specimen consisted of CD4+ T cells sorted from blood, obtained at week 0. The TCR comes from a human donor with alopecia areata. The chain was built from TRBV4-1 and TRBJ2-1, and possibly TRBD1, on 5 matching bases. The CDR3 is CASSQVVQETKVF. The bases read TGCGCCAGCAGCCAAGTTGTACAGGAGACGAAGGTCTTC.